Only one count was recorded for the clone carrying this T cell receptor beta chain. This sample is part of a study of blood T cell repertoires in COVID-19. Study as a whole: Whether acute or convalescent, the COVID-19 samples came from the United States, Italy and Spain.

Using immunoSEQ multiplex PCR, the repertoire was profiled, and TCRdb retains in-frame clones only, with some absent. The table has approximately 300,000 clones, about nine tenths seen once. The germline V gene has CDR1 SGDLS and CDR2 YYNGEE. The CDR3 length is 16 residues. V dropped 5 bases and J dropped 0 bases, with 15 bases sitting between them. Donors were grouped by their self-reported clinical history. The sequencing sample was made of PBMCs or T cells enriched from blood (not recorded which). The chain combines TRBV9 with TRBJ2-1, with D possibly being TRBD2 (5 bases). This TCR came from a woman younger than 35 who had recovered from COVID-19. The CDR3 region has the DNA TGTGCCAGCAGTGACGCGAGCGGAAGCTCCTACAATGAGCAGTTCTTC. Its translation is CASSDASGSSYNEQFF.